One and the same sample provided the 9 T cell receptor beta chains below, sequenced in a study of technical replicates of blood from a handful of donors. Some clones are missing from TCRdb's copy, which holds only in-frame ones; the method was immunoSEQ multiplex PCR. Here the sample spans about 72,000 clones, just under 95% being singletons. The sample consisted of T cells isolated from PBMCs. Receptor source: a human donor in good health.

The chain links TRBV11-2 to TRBJ1-4; D is unclear. Germline V gene sequence: CDR1 SGHAT, CDR2 FQNNGV. V was clipped by 1 base and J by 5 bases, with 20 bases between them. The CDR3 runs to 18 residues. This chain's CDR3 is CASSLGSGVGSLNEKLFF. The CDR3, as DNA: TGTGCCAGCAGCTTAGGTTCCGGGGTAGGGTCTCTCAATGAAAAACTGTTTTTT.

J is TRBJ2-5 and V is TRBV5-6, with D unresolved. Trimming cost V 1 base and J 4 bases, with 11 bases left between them. The CDR3 totals 14 residues. Germline CDR1 reads SGHDT; CDR2 reads YYEEEE. The CDR3 loop is CASSLRGLRETQYF. The CDR3 nucleotides are TGTGCCAGCAGCTTGCGCGGCCTCCGAGAGACCCAGTACTTC.

The genes are TRBV6-1 and TRBJ1-2; D is unclear. CDR1 is MNHNS, CDR2 SASEGT, per germline. The CDR3 loop spans 11 amino acids. The ends were cut back, 6 bases at V and 8 bases at J, with 10 bases in the middle. The CDR3 reads CASSLAGGYTF. The DNA for the CDR3 is TGTGCCAGCAGCCTCGCCGGGGGCTACACCTTC.

The V gene is TRBV7-6, the J gene TRBJ2-5; 9 nucleotides agree with TRBD1. CDR1 is SGHVS, CDR2 FNYEAQ, per germline. This CDR3 has 13 amino acids. V was clipped by 10 bases and J by 5 bases; unmatched bases: 8. This CDR3 is CATQQGARETQYF. The CDR3 nucleotides are TGTGCCACCCAACAGGGGGCGCGGGAGACCCAGTACTTC.

This rearrangement joins TRBV7-8 to TRBJ2-7, with D maybe TRBD1 (6 bases). From germline, CDR1 is SGHVS and CDR2 FQNEAQ. V lost 1 base and J lost 3, with 13 bases in between. The CDR3 sequence is 15 residues long. The CDR3 DNA sequence: TGTGCCAGCAGCTTAGTCTGGACAGAGATCTACGAGCAGTACTTC. Translation: CASSLVWTEIYEQYF.

The rearrangement links TRBV6-5 to TRBJ1-2, with TRBD1 as a possible D gene (6 bases). CDR1 MNHEY and CDR2 SVGAGI come from the germline V gene. CDR3 length: 16 amino acids. V was pared by 2 bases and J by 2 bases, with 15 bases between. This CDR3 is CASSYLDRYQNYGYTF. The CDR3 bases are TGTGCCAGCAGTTACCTTGACAGGTATCAAAACTATGGCTACACCTTC.

The J gene is TRBJ2-7, the V gene TRBV25-1; TRBD1 matches at 7 bases. After removal of 6 bases from V and 1 base from J, the junction contained 12 bases not matched to a gene. CDR3 length equals 16 residues. Germline V gene sequence: CDR1 MGHDK, CDR2 SYGVNS. CDR3 sequence: CASSPGTAGGSYEQYF. For the CDR3, the DNA is TGTGCCAGCAGCCCCGGGACGGCAGGGGGTTCCTACGAGCAGTACTTC.

CDR3 amino acids: CAAQGGYYNEQFF. In nucleotides, the CDR3 is TGTGCCGCACAGGGCGGGTATTACAATGAGCAGTTCTTC. V and J are TRBV15 and TRBJ2-1, with D perhaps matching TRBD1 (6 bases). There are 13 residues in the CDR3. Per germline, CDR1 LNHNV and CDR2 YYDKDF (reference sequence). The ends were cut back, 11 bases at V and 4 bases at J, with 15 bases in the middle. The full variable domain, in which reference TRBV15 and TRBJ2-1 provide the parts outside the CDR3, is DAMVIQNPRYQVTQFGKPVTLSCSQTLNHNVMYWYQQKSSQAPKLLFHYYDKDFNNEADTPDNFQSRRPNTSFCFLDIRSPGLGDTAMYLCAAQGGYYNEQFFGPGTRLTVL.

The V and J genes are TRBV7-3 and TRBJ2-2, with no clear D. Per germline, CDR1 SGHTA and CDR2 FQGTGA. This CDR3 has 15 amino acids. The ends were cut back, 1 base at V and 3 bases at J, with 9 bases in the middle. The CDR3 sequence: CASSLSGADTGELFF. The CDR3 nucleotides are TGTGCCAGCAGCTTAAGTGGTGCGGACACCGGGGAGCTGTTTTTT.